A selection of T cell receptor beta chains follows, all from one sample in a study of cytomegalovirus exposure and HLA in healthy donors. The data were produced by immunoSEQ multiplex PCR, yet TCRdb's version contains in-frame clones alone and is incomplete. This sample's table has roughly 79,000 clones. The sequenced sample consisted of PBMCs. The origin of the receptors is a man under 40 in good health and CMV-seronegative. Each CDR3 is given with its conserved first and last residue. D genes are given only for firm matches. A row's size may be missing; if present it is once, few, many or a size class.

d_call	j_call	clone_size	v_call	cdr3_nt	cdr3_aa
.	TRBJ2-7	.	TRBV10-2	TGCGCCAGCAGTGAAACCAGAAACTACGAGCAGTACTTC	CASSETRNYEQYF
.	TRBJ2-7	.	TRBV2	TGTGCCAGCATGGGTCTTATGGTTTGGGGCAGCTCCTACGAGCAGTACTTC	CASMGLMVWGSSYEQYF
.	TRBJ2-7	.	TRBV5-1	TGCGCCAGCAGCTTGGATGAGACCCTCCGGGGCTCCTACGAGCAGTACTTC	CASSLDETLRGSYEQYF
TRBD1	TRBJ2-3	.	TRBV6-6	TGTGCCAGCAAGATGGATAGGGGGCTTACAGATACGCAGTATTTT	CASKMDRGLTDTQYF
TRBD2	TRBJ2-7	.	TRBV5-1	TGCGCCAGCAGCTTGGGAGTCCTAGCGGAACACAATCCCTACGAGCAGTACTTC	CASSLGVLAEHNPYEQYF
TRBD1	TRBJ1-5	.	TRBV7-2	TGTGCCAGCAGCGGGCGGGACAGGGTATTGGGAGACGGCAATCAGCCCCAGCATTTT	CASSGRDRVLGDGNQPQHF
.	TRBJ2-5	.	TRBV7-8	TGTGCCAGCAGCTTAGGATGGGCCCAAGAGACCCAGTACTTC	CASSLGWAQETQYF
TRBD2	TRBJ2-7	.	TRBV13	TGTGCCAGCAGCTTCGGACTAGCGGTCTCCTACGAGCAGTACTTC	CASSFGLAVSYEQYF
TRBD2	TRBJ2-5	.	TRBV7-6	TGTGCCAGCAGTCCAAACATCCGGGGGGGCCAAGAGACCCAGTACTTC	CASSPNIRGGQETQYF
.	TRBJ1-1	.	TRBV13	TGTGCCAGCAGCTCGCAGGAGAACACTGAAGCTTTCTTT	CASSSQENTEAFF
.	TRBJ1-4	.	TRBV15	TGTGCCACCAGCAGAGATCGGAACAGTCCTAATGAAAAACTGTTTTTT	CATSRDRNSPNEKLFF
.	TRBJ2-1	large	TRBV6-1	TGTGCCAGCAGTGAAGCGCACGGGGGCTCCTACAATGAGCAGTTCTTC	CASSEAHGGSYNEQFF
.	TRBJ2-1	.	TRBV5-1	TGCGCCAGCAGCTTGGTGGCAGGATCCTACAATGAGCAGTTCTTC	CASSLVAGSYNEQFF
.	TRBJ1-3	.	TRBV6-5	TGTGCCAGCAGTTATCTGTCCCAGATGGGAAACACCATATATTTT	CASSYLSQMGNTIYF
.	TRBJ2-1	.	TRBV5-4	TGTGCCAGCAGCTTGATATCGGAGAACAATGAGCAGTTCTTC	CASSLISENNEQFF
.	TRBJ1-4	.	TRBV15	TGTGCCACCAGCAGCAGGTCAACTAATGAAAAACTGTTTTTT	CATSSRSTNEKLFF
TRBD1	TRBJ2-7	.	TRBV5-1	TGCGCCAGCAGCCTCGGGACAGGGATAGGATACGAGCAGTACTTC	CASSLGTGIGYEQYF
TRBD1	TRBJ1-5	.	TRBV7-2	TGTGCCAGCAGCCGCACCGGGACAGGGGGGCGACAGCCCCAGCATTTT	CASSRTGTGGRQPQHF
TRBD2	TRBJ2-7	.	TRBV4-2	TGTGCCAGCAGCCTCCAGGGACTAGCGGGATACGAGCAGTACTTC	CASSLQGLAGYEQYF
TRBD1	TRBJ1-1	.	TRBV27	TGTGCCAGCGGCCAAAAACAGGGGGTCACTGAAGCTTTCTTT	CASGQKQGVTEAFF
TRBD2	TRBJ2-3	.	TRBV13	TGTGCCAGCAGCGCGAGACTAGCGGGGAACACAGATACGCAGTATTTT	CASSARLAGNTDTQYF
TRBD1	TRBJ1-4	.	TRBV5-1	TGCGCCAGCAGCTCAGAGGGACAGGGGGGGAAACTGTTTTTT	CASSSEGQGGKLFF
.	TRBJ1-2	.	TRBV23-1	TGCGCCAGCAGTCAATCGAATGGACATCCCTATGGCTACACCTTC	CASSQSNGHPYGYTF
TRBD2	TRBJ2-7	.	TRBV15	TGTGCCACCAGCAGAGGGACTAGCGGGGAATACGAGCAGTACTTC	CATSRGTSGEYEQYF
TRBD1	TRBJ1-2	.	TRBV6-1	TGTGCCAGCAGCCTTGGGACAGGGGACAACTATGGCTACACCTTC	CASSLGTGDNYGYTF
TRBD1	TRBJ1-4	.	TRBV5-8	TGTGCCAGCAGCTCGGGACAGGGGTATGAAAAACTGTTTTTT	CASSSGQGYEKLFF
.	TRBJ1-3	.	TRBV6-1	TGTGCCAGCAGGGCCCCGGGGGTTGGAAACACCATATATTTT	CASRAPGVGNTIYF
TRBD2	TRBJ2-7	.	TRBV7-9	TGTGCCAGCAGCTTGGCGGGACTAGCCTACGAGCAGTACTTC	CASSLAGLAYEQYF
.	TRBJ2-3	.	TRBV9	TGTGCCAGCAGCGTACAGGGTCAGGATACGCAGTATTTT	CASSVQGQDTQYF
.	TRBJ1-1	.	TRBV15	TGTGCCACCAGCAGAGCCCCCATCGGAGCCACTGAAGCTTTCTTT	CATSRAPIGATEAFF
TRBD1	TRBJ2-7	.	TRBV9	TGTGCCAGCAGCGCTCGATGGGACAGGGACGAGCAGTACTTC	CASSARWDRDEQYF
.	TRBJ1-4	.	TRBV6-6	TGTGCCAGCAGCGCCCCGGGAATTAATGAAAAACTGTTTTTT	CASSAPGINEKLFF
.	TRBJ1-1	.	TRBV6-5	TGTGCCAGCAGTTATAGACACGGGAACACTGAAGCTTTCTTT	CASSYRHGNTEAFF
.	TRBJ2-7	.	TRBV28	TGTGCCAGCAGTTCCGCCGGGAGATACGAGCAGTACTTC	CASSSAGRYEQYF
.	TRBJ1-1	.	TRBV18	TGTGCCAGCTCACAGTCTCCCGGGGACACTGAAGCTTTCTTT	CASSQSPGDTEAFF
TRBD2	TRBJ2-3	.	TRBV14	TGTGCCAGCAGCCAAGGGAGCGGGGACTACACAGATACGCAGTATTTT	CASSQGSGDYTDTQYF
.	TRBJ1-4	.	TRBV2	TGTGCCAGCCGGTTAACGGGGAATGAAAAACTGTTTTTT	CASRLTGNEKLFF
.	TRBJ1-1	.	TRBV11-2	TGTGCCAGCAGCTCCCGACTGGCTGAAGCTTCCTTT	CASSSRLAEASF
TRBD2	TRBJ2-2	.	TRBV4-3	TGCGCCAGCAGCCCACAGCTATCGGGACTAGCGGGAGGGAGGACCGGGGAGCTGTTTTTT	CASSPQLSGLAGGRTGELFF
TRBD1	TRBJ1-4	.	TRBV7-9	TGTGCCAGCAGCTATTTGGGGACAGGGGTTGAAAAACTGTTTTTT	CASSYLGTGVEKLFF